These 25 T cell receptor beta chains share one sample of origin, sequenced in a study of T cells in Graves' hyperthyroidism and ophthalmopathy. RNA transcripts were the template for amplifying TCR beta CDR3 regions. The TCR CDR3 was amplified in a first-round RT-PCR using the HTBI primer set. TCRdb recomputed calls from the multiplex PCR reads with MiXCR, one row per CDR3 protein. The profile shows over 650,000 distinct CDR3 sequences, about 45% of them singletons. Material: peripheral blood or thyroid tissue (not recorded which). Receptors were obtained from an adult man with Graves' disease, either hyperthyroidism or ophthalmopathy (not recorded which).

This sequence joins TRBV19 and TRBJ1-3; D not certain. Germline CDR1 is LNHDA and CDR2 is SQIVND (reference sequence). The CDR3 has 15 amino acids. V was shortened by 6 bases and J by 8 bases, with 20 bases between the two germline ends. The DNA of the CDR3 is TGTGCCAGTAGGCGCCGGGCCGCGGTACGGGACACCATATATTTT. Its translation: CASRRRAAVRDTIYF. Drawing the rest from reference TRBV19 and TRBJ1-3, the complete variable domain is DGGITQSPKYLFRKEGQNVTLSCEQNLNHDAMYWYRQDPGQGLRLIYYSQIVNDFQKGDIAEGYSVSREKKESFPLTVTSAQKNPTAFYLCASRRRAAVRDTIYFGEGSWLTVV.

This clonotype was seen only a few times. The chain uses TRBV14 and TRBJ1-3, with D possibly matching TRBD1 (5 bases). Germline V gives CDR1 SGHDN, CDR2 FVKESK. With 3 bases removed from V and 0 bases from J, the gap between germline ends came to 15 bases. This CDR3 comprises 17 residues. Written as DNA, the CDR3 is TGTGCCAGCAGCCAGAGACAGAAAAGAGACTCTGGAAACACCATATATTTT. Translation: CASSQRQKRDSGNTIYF.

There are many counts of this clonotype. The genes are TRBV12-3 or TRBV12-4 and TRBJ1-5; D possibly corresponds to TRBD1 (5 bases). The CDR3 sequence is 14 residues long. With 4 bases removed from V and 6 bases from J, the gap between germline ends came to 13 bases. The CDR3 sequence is CASSSQNQGQPQHF. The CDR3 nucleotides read TGTGCCAGCAGTTCCCAAAACCAGGGTCAGCCCCAGCATTTT.

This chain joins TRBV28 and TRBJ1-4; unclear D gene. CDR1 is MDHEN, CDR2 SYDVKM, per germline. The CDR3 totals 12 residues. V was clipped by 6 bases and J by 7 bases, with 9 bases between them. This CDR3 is CASRGYGEKLFF. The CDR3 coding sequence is TGTGCCAGCAGGGGTTATGGTGAAAAACTGTTTTTT.

The CDR3 loop is CASSEKAGDTGELFF. The CDR3 coding sequence is TGTGCCAGCAGTGAAAAGGCGGGGGACACCGGGGAGCTGTTTTTT. The chain recombines TRBV2 with TRBJ2-2; TRBD2 matches 7 bases. Germline-derived CDR1 and CDR2 are SNHLY and FYNNEI. The CDR3 extends over 15 amino acids. V was clipped by 2 bases and J by 3 bases; unmatched bases: 3. Full variable domain (outside the CDR3, taken from reference TRBV2 and TRBJ2-2): EPEVTQTPSHQVTQMGQEVILRCVPISNHLYFYWYRQILGQKVEFLVSFYNNEISEKSEIFDDQFSVERPDGSNFTLKIRSTKLEDSAMYFCASSEKAGDTGELFFGEGSRLTVL.

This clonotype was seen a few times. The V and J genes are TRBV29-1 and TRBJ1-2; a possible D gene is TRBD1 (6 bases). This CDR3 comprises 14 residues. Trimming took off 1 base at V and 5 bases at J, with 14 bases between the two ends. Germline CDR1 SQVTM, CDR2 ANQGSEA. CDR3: CSVEGASGVYGYTF. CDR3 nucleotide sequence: TGCAGCGTTGAAGGGGCTTCAGGGGTTTATGGCTACACCTTC.

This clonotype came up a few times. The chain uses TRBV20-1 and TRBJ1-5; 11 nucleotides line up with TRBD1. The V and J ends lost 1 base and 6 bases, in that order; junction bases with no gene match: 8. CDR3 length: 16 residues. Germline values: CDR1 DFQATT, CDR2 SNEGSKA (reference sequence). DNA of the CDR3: TGCAGTGCTAGAGCCCCGGACAGGGGGCTTGGTCAGCCCCAGCATTTT. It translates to CSARAPDRGLGQPQHF.

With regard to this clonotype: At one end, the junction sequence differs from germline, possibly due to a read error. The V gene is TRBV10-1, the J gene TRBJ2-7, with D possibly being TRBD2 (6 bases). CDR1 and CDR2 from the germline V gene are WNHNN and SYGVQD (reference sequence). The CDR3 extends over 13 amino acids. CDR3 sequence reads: CASRRRGKHELYF. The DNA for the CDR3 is TGCGCCAGCAGGCGTCGGGGGAAGCACGAGCTGTACTTC.

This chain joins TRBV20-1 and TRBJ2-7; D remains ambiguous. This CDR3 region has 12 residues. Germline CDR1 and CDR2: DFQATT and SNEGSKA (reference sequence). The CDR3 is CSLAVSNYEQYF. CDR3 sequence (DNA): TGCAGCTTGGCCGTCTCGAACTACGAGCAGTACTTC.

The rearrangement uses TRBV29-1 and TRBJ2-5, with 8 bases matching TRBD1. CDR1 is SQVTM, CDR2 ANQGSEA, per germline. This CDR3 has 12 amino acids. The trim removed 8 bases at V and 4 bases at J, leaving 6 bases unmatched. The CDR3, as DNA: TGCAGCTCGGGACAGGTCTCAGAGACCCAGTACTTC. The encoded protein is CSSGQVSETQYF.

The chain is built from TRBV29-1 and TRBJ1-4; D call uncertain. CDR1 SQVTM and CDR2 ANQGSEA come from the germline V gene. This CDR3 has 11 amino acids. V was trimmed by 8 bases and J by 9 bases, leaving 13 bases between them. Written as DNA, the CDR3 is TGCAGCCAAGAGGTGGCCCAAAAACTGTTTTTT. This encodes CSQEVAQKLFF.

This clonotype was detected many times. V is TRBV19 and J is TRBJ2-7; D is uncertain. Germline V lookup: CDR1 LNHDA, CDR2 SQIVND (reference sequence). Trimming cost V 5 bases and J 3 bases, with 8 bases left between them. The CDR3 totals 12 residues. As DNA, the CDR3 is TGTGCCAGTAGTTCCCAGAGCTACGAGCAGTACTTC. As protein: CASSSQSYEQYF.

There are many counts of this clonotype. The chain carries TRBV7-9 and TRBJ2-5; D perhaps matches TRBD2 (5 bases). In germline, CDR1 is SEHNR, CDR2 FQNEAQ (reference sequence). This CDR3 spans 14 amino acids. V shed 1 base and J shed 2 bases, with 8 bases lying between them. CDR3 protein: CASSLVGRQETQYF. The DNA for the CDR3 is TGTGCCAGCAGCTTAGTAGGGAGACAAGAGACCCAGTACTTC.

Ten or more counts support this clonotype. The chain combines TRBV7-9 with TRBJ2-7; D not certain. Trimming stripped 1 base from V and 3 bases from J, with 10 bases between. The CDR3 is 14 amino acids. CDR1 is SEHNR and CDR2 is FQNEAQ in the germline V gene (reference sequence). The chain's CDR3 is CASSLGAEDYEQYF. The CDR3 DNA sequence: TGTGCCAGCAGCTTAGGGGCAGAAGACTACGAGCAGTACTTC.

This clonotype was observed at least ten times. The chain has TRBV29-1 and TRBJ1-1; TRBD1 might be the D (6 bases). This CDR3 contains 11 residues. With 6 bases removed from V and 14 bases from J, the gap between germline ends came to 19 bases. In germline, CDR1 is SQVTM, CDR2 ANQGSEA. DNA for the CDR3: TGCAGCGTGGCTACAGGGCACTTCTCCTTCTTT. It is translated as CSVATGHFSFF.

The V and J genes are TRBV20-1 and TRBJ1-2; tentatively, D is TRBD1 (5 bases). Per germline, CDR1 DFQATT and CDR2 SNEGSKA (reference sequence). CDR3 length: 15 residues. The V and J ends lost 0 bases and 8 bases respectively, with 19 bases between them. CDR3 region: CSARDGGGRAGGYTF. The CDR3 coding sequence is TGCAGTGCTAGAGATGGGGGGGGGAGGGCCGGCGGCTACACCTTC.

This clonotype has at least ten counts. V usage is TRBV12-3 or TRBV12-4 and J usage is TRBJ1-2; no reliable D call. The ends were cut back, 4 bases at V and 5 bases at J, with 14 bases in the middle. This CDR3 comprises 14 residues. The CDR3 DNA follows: TGTGCCAGCAGTTCGGTGTCCGCACGGTATGGCTACACCTTC. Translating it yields CASSSVSARYGYTF.

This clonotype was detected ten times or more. The CDR3 coding sequence is TGTGCCAGCAGTCCCTCGTTGAGCTCCTACGAGCAGTACTTC. It codes for CASSPSLSSYEQYF. This sequence joins TRBV12-3 or TRBV12-4 and TRBJ2-7; D unresolved. The V end lost 5 bases, the J end lost 0 bases, and 11 bases lay between the germline ends. The CDR3 has 14 amino acids.

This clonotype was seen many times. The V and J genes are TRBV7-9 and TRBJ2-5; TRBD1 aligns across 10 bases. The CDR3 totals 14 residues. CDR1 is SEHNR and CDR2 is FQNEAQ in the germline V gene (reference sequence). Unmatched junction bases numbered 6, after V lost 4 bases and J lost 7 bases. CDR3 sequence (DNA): TGTGCCAGCAGCTCGACAGGGGGCGCGGGGACCCAGTACTTC. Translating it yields CASSSTGGAGTQYF.

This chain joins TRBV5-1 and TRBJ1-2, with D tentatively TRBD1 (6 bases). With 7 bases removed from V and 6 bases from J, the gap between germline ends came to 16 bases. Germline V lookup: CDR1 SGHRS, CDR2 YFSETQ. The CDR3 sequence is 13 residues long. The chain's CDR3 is CASSAEGVDGYTF. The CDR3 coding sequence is TGCGCCAGCTCGGCGGAGGGGGTGGATGGCTACACCTTC.

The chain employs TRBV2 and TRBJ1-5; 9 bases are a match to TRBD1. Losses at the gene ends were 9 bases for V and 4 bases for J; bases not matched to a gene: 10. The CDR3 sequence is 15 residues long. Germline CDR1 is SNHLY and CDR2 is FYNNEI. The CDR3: CASSIWTGVNQPQHF. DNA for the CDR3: TGTGCCAGTAGTATCTGGACAGGGGTGAATCAGCCCCAGCATTTT.

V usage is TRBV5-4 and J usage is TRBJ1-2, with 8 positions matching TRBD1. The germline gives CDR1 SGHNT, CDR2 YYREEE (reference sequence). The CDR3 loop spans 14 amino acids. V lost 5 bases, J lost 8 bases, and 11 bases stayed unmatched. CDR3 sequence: CASRLGTGYGGYTF. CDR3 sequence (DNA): TGTGCCAGCAGGCTCGGGACAGGATATGGCGGCTACACCTTC.

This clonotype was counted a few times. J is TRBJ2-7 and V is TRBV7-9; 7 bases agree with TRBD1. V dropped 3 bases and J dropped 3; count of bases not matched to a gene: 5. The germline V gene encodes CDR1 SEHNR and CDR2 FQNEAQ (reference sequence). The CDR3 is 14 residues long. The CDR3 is CASSFDRVGYEQYF. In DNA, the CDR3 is TGTGCCAGCAGCTTTGACAGGGTCGGCTACGAGCAGTACTTC.

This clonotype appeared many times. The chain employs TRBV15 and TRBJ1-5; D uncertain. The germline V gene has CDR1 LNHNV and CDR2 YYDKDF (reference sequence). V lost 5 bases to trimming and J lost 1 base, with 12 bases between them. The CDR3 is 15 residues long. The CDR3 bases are TGTGCCACCAGCCCTTATAGGGAAAGCAATCAGCCCCAGCATTTT. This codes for CATSPYRESNQPQHF.

CDR3 coding DNA: TGTGCCAGCAGCTTAGTACCTAGCGGGAGGGCCGCCCTACACGAGCAGTACTTC. Encoded protein: CASSLVPSGRAALHEQYF. The chain is built from TRBV7-2 and TRBJ2-7; 12 bases fit TRBD2. The CDR3 loop spans 18 amino acids. Germline CDR1 reads SGHTA; CDR2 reads FQGNSA. V lost 1 base to trimming and J lost 5 bases; unmatched junction nucleotides: 12. Complete variable domain (other parts from reference TRBV7-2 and TRBJ2-7): GAGVSQSPSNKVTEKGKDVELRCDPISGHTALYWYRQSLGQGLEFLIYFQGNSAPDKSGLPSDRFSAERTGGSVSTLTIQRTQQEDSAVYLCASSLVPSGRAALHEQYFGPGTRLTVT.